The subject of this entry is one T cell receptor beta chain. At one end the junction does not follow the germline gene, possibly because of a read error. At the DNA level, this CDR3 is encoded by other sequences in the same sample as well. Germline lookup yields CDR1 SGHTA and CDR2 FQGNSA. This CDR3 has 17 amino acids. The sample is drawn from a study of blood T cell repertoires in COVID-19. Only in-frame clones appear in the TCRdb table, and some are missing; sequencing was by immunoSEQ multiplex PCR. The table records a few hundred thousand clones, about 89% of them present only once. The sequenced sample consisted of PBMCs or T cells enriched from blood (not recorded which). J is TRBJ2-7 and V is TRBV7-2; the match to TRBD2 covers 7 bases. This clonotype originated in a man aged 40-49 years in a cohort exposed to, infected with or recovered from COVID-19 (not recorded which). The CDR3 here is CASSLGVASGGAYEQYF. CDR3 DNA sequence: TGTGCCAGTAGCTTAGGGGTAGCTAGCGGAGGGGCCTACGAGCAGTACTTC. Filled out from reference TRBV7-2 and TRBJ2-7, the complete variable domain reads GAGVSQSPSNKVTEKGKDVELRCDPISGHTALYWYRQSLGQGLEFLIYFQGNSAPDKSGLPSDRFSAERTGGSVSTLTIQRTQQEDSAVYLCASSLGVASGGAYEQYFGPGTRLTVT.